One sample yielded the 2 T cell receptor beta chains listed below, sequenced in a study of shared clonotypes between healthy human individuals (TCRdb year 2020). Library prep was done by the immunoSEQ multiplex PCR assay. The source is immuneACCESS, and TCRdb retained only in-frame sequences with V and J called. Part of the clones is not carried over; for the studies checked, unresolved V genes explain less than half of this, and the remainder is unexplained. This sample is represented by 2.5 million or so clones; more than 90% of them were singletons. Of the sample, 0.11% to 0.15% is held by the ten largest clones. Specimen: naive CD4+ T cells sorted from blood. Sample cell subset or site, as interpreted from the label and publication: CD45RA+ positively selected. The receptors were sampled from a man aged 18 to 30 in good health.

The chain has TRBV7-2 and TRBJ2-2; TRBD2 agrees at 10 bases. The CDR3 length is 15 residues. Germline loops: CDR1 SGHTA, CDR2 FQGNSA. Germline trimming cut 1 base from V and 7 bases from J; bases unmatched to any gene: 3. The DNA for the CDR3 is TGTGCCAGCAGCTTAGTCCGACTAGCGGGCGGGGAGCTGTTTTTT. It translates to CASSLVRLAGGELFF.

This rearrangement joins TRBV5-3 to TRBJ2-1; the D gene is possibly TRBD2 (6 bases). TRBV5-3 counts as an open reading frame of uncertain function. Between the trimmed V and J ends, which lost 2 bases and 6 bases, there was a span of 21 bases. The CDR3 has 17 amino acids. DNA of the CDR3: TGTGCCAGAAGCTTAGGTGCAGCGGCGGGACCCCTCAATGAGCAGTTCTTC. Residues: CARSLGAAAGPLNEQFF.